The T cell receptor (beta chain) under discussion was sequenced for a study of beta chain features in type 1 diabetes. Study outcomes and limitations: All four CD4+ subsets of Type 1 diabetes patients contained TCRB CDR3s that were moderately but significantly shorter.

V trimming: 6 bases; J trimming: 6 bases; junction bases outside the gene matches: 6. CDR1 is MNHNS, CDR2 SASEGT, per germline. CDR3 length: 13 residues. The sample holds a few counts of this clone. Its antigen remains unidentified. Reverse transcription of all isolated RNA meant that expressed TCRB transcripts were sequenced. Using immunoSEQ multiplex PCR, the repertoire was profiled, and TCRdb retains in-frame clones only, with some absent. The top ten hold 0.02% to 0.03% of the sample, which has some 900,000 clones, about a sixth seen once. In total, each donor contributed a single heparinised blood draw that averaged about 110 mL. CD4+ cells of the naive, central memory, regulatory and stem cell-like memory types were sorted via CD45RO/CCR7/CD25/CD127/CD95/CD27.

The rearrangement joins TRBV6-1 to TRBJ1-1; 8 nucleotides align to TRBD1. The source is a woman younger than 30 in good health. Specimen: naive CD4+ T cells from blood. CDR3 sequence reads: CASRLTGEPEAFF. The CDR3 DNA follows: TGTGCCAGCAGGCTGACAGGGGAGCCTGAAGCTTTCTTT.